The 14 T cell receptor beta chains in this list originate from one sample, sequenced in a study of T cell clonotyping in hematopoietic cell transplantation. The repertoire was sequenced with immunoSEQ multiplex PCR; TCRdb's copy has only in-frame clones and lacks some. The table includes roughly 11,000 clones, 92% detected once. Stated time point: recipient sample about 28 days before transplant, after cytoreduction. The sequencing used peripheral blood mononuclear cells, collected before stem cell transplant. The origin of the receptors is a woman in her 40s with acute myeloid leukemia. Some clones in this sample may be carry-over from other donors' samples.

The chain recombines TRBV10-3 with TRBJ2-3; tentatively, D is TRBD1 or TRBD2 (5 bases each). The CDR3 is 14 residues long. V lost 5 bases to trimming and J lost 6 bases, with 15 bases between them. CDR1 is ENHRY, CDR2 SYGVKD, per germline. The CDR3 loop reads CAISQGVEADTQYF. The CDR3 bases are TGTGCCATCAGTCAGGGAGTGGAGGCCGATACGCAGTATTTT.

V usage is TRBV4-1 and J usage is TRBJ1-2, with 7 bases aligning to TRBD1. CDR1 and CDR2 (germline): MGHRA, YSYEKL. J gave up 7 bases and V 0 bases, and 8 bases lay outside the gene matches. The CDR3 spans 15 residues. The CDR3, as DNA: TGCGCCAGCAGCCAAGATCCGAGCAGGGGGGTTGGCTACACCTTC. This gives the protein CASSQDPSRGVGYTF.

This clone was observed a few times. This sequence joins TRBV19 and TRBJ1-2; a weak D match, TRBD1 (5 bases). The V end was cut by 7 bases, the J end by 5 bases, with 17 bases between. The CDR3 is made up of 14 amino acids. Germline V CDR1 and CDR2: LNHDA, SQIVND (reference sequence). The CDR3 DNA reads TGTGCCAGTACCCGGGACGAGGCGGATTATGGCTACACCTTC. It translates to CASTRDEADYGYTF.

This chain joins TRBV2 and TRBJ1-5; no clear D gene. CDR1 is SNHLY, CDR2 FYNNEI, per germline. The V gene lost 0 bases and the J gene lost 5 bases, with 8 bases spanning the gap. CDR3 length equals 14 residues. The CDR3 loop is CASSEAGGHQPQHF. Written as DNA, the CDR3 is TGTGCCAGCAGTGAAGCGGGTGGACATCAGCCCCAGCATTTT.

The chain recombines TRBV4-3 with TRBJ1-2; D is unclear. CDR1 LGHNA and CDR2 YSLEER come from the germline V gene. Between the trimmed V and J ends, which lost 1 base and 4 bases, there was a span of 10 bases. The CDR3 covers 14 residues. The chain's CDR3 is CASSQGSRSYGYTF. The CDR3 nucleotides are TGCGCCAGCAGCCAAGGTTCCAGGTCCTATGGCTACACCTTC.

The DNA of the CDR3 is TGTGCCAGCAGTATTACCGGGACTAGAATTACCGGGGAGCTGTTTTTT. Translation gives CASSITGTRITGELFF. The V call is TRBV27, the J call TRBJ2-2, with 8 bases identical to TRBD2. V trimming: 5 bases; J trimming: 5 bases; junction bases outside the gene matches: 10. In germline, CDR1 is MNHEY, CDR2 SMNVEV (reference sequence). This CDR3 comprises 16 residues.

The chain uses TRBV7-2 and TRBJ1-1; D not certain. Trimming removed 0 bases at V and 5 bases at J, with 7 bases between. There are 13 residues in the CDR3. Germline V CDR1 and CDR2: SGHTA, FQGNSA. The CDR3 loop reads CASSLAEKTEAFF. CDR3 nucleotide sequence: TGTGCCAGCAGCTTAGCTGAAAAAACTGAAGCTTTCTTT.

The chain has TRBV27 and TRBJ1-5; TRBD1 might be the D (5 bases). V lost 4 bases to trimming and J lost 2 bases, with 15 bases between them. The CDR3 consists of 16 residues. CDR1 is MNHEY, CDR2 SMNVEV, per germline (reference sequence). The DNA for the CDR3 is TGTGCCAGCAGTTCCTCCCACGGGGGTGGCAATCAGCCCCAGCATTTT. Amino acid sequence: CASSSSHGGGNQPQHF.

The chain couples TRBV7-6 to TRBJ2-7; tentatively, D is TRBD1 (5 bases). The V gene lost 0 bases and the J gene lost 2 bases, with 8 bases spanning the gap. The CDR3 extends over 14 amino acids. Germline CDR1 SGHVS, CDR2 FNYEAQ. The CDR3 DNA is TGTGCCAGCAGCTTAGCGCTAGGGGCCTACGAGCAGTACTTC. Protein sequence: CASSLALGAYEQYF.

About this clone itself: Germline and junction disagree at one end, which may indicate a read error. The rearrangement joins TRBV29-1 to TRBJ2-1; 8 bases line up with TRBD1. The germline CDR1 and CDR2 sequences are SQVTM and ANQGSEA. There are 15 residues in the CDR3. The CDR3 DNA is TGCAGCGTTCAAGATCCGGGACAGGCTTACAATGAGCAGTTCTTC. As protein: CSVQDPGQAYNEQFF.

This clone showed up just once. The V and J genes are TRBV6-5 and TRBJ1-5, with D unclear. V lost 5 bases, J lost 7 bases, and 9 bases lay in between. CDR1 is MNHEY and CDR2 is SVGAGI in the germline V gene. The CDR3 length is 12 residues. The CDR3 loop reads CASSPPDQPQHF. In nucleotides, the CDR3 is TGTGCCAGCAGTCCGCCGGACCAGCCCCAGCATTTT.

CDR3 in DNA: TGTGCCAGCAGCTTATTGCAAAACGCTGAAGCTTTCTTT. Residues: CASSLLQNAEAFF. The chain employs TRBV11-2 and TRBJ1-1; D is ambiguous. Germline values: CDR1 SGHAT, CDR2 FQNNGV. There are 13 residues in the CDR3. Trimming left V 2 bases short and J 6 bases short, with 10 bases between.

As DNA, the CDR3 is TGTGCCAGCAGCCAGCGGACAATCGCTTTCTTT. This codes for CASSQRTIAFF. The chain couples TRBV7-8 to TRBJ1-1, with a possible D match to TRBD1 (5 bases). V was cut by 5 bases and J by 11 bases, with 12 bases left in between. Germline V gene sequence: CDR1 SGHVS, CDR2 FQNEAQ. The CDR3 sequence is 11 residues long.

The V gene is TRBV2, the J gene TRBJ2-1; 12 positions match TRBD2. The V gene end was trimmed by 6 bases and the J gene end by 6 bases; junction bases not matched to a gene: 9. CDR1 SNHLY and CDR2 FYNNEI come from the germline V gene. The CDR3 totals 16 residues. The CDR3 nucleotides are TGTGCCAGCAGAGAGCTAGCGGGAGGGCCAGGCAATGAGCAGTTCTTC. Residues: CASRELAGGPGNEQFF.